A single sample gave rise to the 18 T cell receptor beta chains below, sequenced in a study of control samples from healthy donors and cancer patients. Sequencing was performed with immunoSEQ multiplex PCR; in TCRdb, only in-frame clones are kept and a portion is missing. The repertoire has 70,000 or so clones, more than 80% of them found once; the top ten carry 2.5% to 3%. The source material was PBMCs. The receptors here all came from a woman aged 50 to 65 with lung cancer.

V usage is TRBV6-5 and J usage is TRBJ1-5; D ambiguous. V was clipped by 6 bases and J by 2 bases, with 5 bases between them. Looked up from germline, CDR1 is MNHEY and CDR2 is SVGAGI. This CDR3 is 12 amino acids long. The CDR3 DNA reads as TGTGCCAGCAGGAGGGGCAATCAGCCCCAGCATTTT. Its translation is CASRRGNQPQHF.

V is TRBV29-1 and J is TRBJ2-7; maybe TRBD1 (6 bases). The CDR3 has 14 residues. With 6 bases removed from V and 0 bases from J, the gap between germline ends came to 15 bases. Germline V gene data show CDR1 as SQVTM and CDR2 as ANQGSEA. This CDR3 reads CSVSAGASSYEQYF. The CDR3 DNA reads TGCAGCGTGAGCGCAGGGGCCAGCTCCTACGAGCAGTACTTC.

A single count supports this clone. The chain employs TRBV28 and TRBJ1-1; the match to TRBD1 covers 8 bases. The CDR3 loop spans 15 amino acids. The germline V gene has CDR1 MDHEN and CDR2 SYDVKM. Germline trimming cut 5 bases from V and 3 bases from J; bases unmatched to any gene: 8. CDR3 amino acids: CASSTPWTGHTEAFF. CDR3 DNA: TGTGCCAGCAGTACCCCTTGGACAGGGCACACTGAAGCTTTCTTT. The entire variable domain, with the rest obtained from reference TRBV28 and TRBJ1-1, is as follows: DVKVTQSSRYLVKRTGEKVFLECVQDMDHENMFWYRQDPGLGLRLIYFSYDVKMKEKGDIPEGYSVSREKKERFSLILESASTNQTSMYLCASSTPWTGHTEAFFGQGTRLTVV.

The chain recombines TRBV24-1 with TRBJ1-2, with 9 bases that match TRBD1. Germline CDR1 is KGHDR and CDR2 is SFDVKD. This CDR3 contains 15 residues. V gave up 3 bases and J gave up 4 bases; unmatched junction bases: 5. CDR3 region: CATSDTGGESYGYTF. In nucleotides, the CDR3 is TGTGCCACCAGTGATACAGGGGGCGAGAGCTATGGCTACACCTTC.

This chain joins TRBV14 and TRBJ1-6; D is unresolved. CDR3 size: 13 residues. Germline V CDR1 and CDR2: SGHDN, FVKESK. V dropped 1 base and J dropped 19 bases, with 17 bases sitting between them. The CDR3 DNA sequence: TGTGCCAGCAGCCAAGGGGAGGGCCTCACCCCTCACTTT. Residues: CASSQGEGLTPHF.

The chain has TRBV5-1 and TRBJ1-2, with D perhaps TRBD1 (5 bases). V lost 4 bases and J lost 0, with 13 bases in between. Germline V gene data show CDR1 as SGHRS and CDR2 as YFSETQ. The CDR3 totals 15 residues. CDR3 residues: CASSPGGLANYGYTF. The CDR3 DNA is TGCGCCAGCAGCCCGGGGGGACTTGCTAACTATGGCTACACCTTC.

The chain recombines TRBV30 with TRBJ2-7; 7 bases agree with TRBD1. The trim removed 8 bases at V and 0 bases at J, leaving 4 bases unmatched. In germline, CDR1 is GTSNPN, CDR2 SVGIG (reference sequence). The CDR3 loop spans 12 amino acids. CDR3 nucleotide sequence: TGTGCCGGGACAGCGAGCTCCTACGAGCAGTACTTC. It encodes CAGTASSYEQYF.

The V call is TRBV10-2, the J call TRBJ2-3; D not resolved. The CDR3 covers 12 residues. The germline V gene encodes CDR1 WSHSY and CDR2 SAAADI. V was pared by 6 bases and J by 4 bases, with 8 bases between. The CDR3 nucleotides are TGCGCCAGCAGCAATTCGGCAGATACGCAGTATTTT. Translating gives CASSNSADTQYF.

This rearrangement joins TRBV5-4 to TRBJ2-3; possibly TRBD1 for D (6 bases). CDR1 SGHNT and CDR2 YYREEE come from the germline V gene (reference sequence). The CDR3 is 13 amino acids. Between the trimmed V and J ends, which lost 0 bases and 4 bases, there was a span of 6 bases. The CDR3 DNA follows: TGTGCCAGCAGCTTGGCAGGGGCAGATACGCAGTATTTT. Translated, it gives CASSLAGADTQYF. Variable domain in full (rest from reference TRBV5-4 and TRBJ2-3): ETGVTQSPTHLIKTRGQQVTLRCSSQSGHNTVSWYQQALGQGPQFIFQYYREEENGRGNFPPRFSGLQFPNYSSELNVNALELDDSALYLCASSLAGADTQYFGPGTRLTVL.

The chain couples TRBV4-3 to TRBJ1-2; the D is unclear. V was clipped by 0 bases and J by 0 bases, with 11 bases between them. Germline assignment: CDR1 LGHNA and CDR2 YSLEER. The CDR3 has 16 amino acids. The CDR3 nucleotides are TGCGCCAGCAGCCAAGATCTAGGGATTACTAACTATGGCTACACCTTC. It translates to CASSQDLGITNYGYTF.

This clone has a handful of counts. V usage is TRBV3-1 (or the pseudogene TRBV3-2) and J usage is TRBJ2-7; 7 nucleotides match TRBD1. Germline V gene lookup returns CDR1 LGHDT and CDR2 YNNKEL (reference sequence). The CDR3 is 15 amino acids. V shed 5 bases and J 1 base; nucleotides not matched to a gene: 8. CDR3 nucleotide sequence: TGTGCCAGCAGCTTAAGACAGGGTTTTTCCTACGAGCAGTACTTC. Translation: CASSLRQGFSYEQYF.

This chain links TRBV4-1 with TRBJ2-6, with D unresolved. This CDR3 spans 12 amino acids. Looked up from germline, CDR1 is MGHRA and CDR2 is YSYEKL. Trimming pared 4 bases from V and 4 bases from J, leaving 2 bases between. CDR3 sequence reads: CASSPGANVLTF. DNA for the CDR3: TGCGCCAGCAGCCCCGGGGCCAACGTCCTGACTTTC.

The chain recombines TRBV19 with TRBJ1-4; D might be TRBD1 (6 bases). Trimming shortened V by 4 bases and J by 7 bases, and 16 bases separated the two germline ends. Per germline, CDR1 LNHDA and CDR2 SQIVND (reference sequence). This CDR3 is built from 15 residues. The CDR3 spells CASSTGHRLGEKLFF. For the CDR3, the DNA is TGTGCCAGTAGTACGGGACATCGGCTTGGTGAAAAACTGTTTTTT.

This chain joins TRBV5-8 and TRBJ2-2, with 7 bases fitting TRBD2. CDR1 and CDR2 (germline): SGHTS, YDEGEE. The junction had 7 bases not matched to a gene; V was cut back by 4 bases and J by 1 base. The CDR3 covers 16 residues. In DNA, the CDR3 is TGTGCCAGCAGCCTGGGAGCGGGGCTGAACACCGGGGAGCTGTTTTTT. Translation: CASSLGAGLNTGELFF.

V gene TRBV7-9 combines with J gene TRBJ2-7; D is perhaps TRBD1 or TRBD2 (5 bases each). This CDR3 is built from 15 residues. Germline-derived CDR1 and CDR2 are SEHNR and FQNEAQ (reference sequence). V was cut by 4 bases and J by 3 bases, with 16 bases left in between. CDR3 nucleotides: TGTGCCAGCAGCTCCTGGGGGTCCAGTGTCTACGAGCAGTACTTC. Encoded protein: CASSSWGSSVYEQYF.

The chain carries TRBV14 and TRBJ1-3; no clear D. The CDR3 contains 14 residues. Trimming took off 5 bases at V and 0 bases at J, with 8 bases between the two ends. Germline values: CDR1 SGHDN, CDR2 FVKESK. CDR3 residues: CASSSLPSGNTIYF. In DNA, the CDR3 is TGTGCCAGCAGCTCCCTCCCCTCTGGAAACACCATATATTTT.

V and J are TRBV19 and TRBJ1-5, with 8 nucleotides matching TRBD1. This CDR3 spans 15 amino acids. Germline V CDR1 and CDR2: LNHDA, SQIVND (reference sequence). The junction had 7 bases not matched to a gene; V was cut back by 5 bases and J by 4 bases. Here the CDR3 reads CASSSNRGWNQPQHF. CDR3 in DNA: TGTGCCAGTAGTTCCAACAGGGGGTGGAATCAGCCCCAGCATTTT.

This chain joins TRBV3-1 (or the pseudogene TRBV3-2) and TRBJ2-7; D is possibly TRBD1 (6 bases). Trimming stripped 8 bases from V and 4 bases from J, with 12 bases between. CDR1 and CDR2 (germline): LGHDT, YNNKEL (reference sequence). This CDR3 has 12 amino acids. The CDR3 sequence: CASSIGGYEQYF. Here the CDR3 DNA reads TGTGCCAGCTCCATAGGGGGTTACGAGCAGTACTTC.